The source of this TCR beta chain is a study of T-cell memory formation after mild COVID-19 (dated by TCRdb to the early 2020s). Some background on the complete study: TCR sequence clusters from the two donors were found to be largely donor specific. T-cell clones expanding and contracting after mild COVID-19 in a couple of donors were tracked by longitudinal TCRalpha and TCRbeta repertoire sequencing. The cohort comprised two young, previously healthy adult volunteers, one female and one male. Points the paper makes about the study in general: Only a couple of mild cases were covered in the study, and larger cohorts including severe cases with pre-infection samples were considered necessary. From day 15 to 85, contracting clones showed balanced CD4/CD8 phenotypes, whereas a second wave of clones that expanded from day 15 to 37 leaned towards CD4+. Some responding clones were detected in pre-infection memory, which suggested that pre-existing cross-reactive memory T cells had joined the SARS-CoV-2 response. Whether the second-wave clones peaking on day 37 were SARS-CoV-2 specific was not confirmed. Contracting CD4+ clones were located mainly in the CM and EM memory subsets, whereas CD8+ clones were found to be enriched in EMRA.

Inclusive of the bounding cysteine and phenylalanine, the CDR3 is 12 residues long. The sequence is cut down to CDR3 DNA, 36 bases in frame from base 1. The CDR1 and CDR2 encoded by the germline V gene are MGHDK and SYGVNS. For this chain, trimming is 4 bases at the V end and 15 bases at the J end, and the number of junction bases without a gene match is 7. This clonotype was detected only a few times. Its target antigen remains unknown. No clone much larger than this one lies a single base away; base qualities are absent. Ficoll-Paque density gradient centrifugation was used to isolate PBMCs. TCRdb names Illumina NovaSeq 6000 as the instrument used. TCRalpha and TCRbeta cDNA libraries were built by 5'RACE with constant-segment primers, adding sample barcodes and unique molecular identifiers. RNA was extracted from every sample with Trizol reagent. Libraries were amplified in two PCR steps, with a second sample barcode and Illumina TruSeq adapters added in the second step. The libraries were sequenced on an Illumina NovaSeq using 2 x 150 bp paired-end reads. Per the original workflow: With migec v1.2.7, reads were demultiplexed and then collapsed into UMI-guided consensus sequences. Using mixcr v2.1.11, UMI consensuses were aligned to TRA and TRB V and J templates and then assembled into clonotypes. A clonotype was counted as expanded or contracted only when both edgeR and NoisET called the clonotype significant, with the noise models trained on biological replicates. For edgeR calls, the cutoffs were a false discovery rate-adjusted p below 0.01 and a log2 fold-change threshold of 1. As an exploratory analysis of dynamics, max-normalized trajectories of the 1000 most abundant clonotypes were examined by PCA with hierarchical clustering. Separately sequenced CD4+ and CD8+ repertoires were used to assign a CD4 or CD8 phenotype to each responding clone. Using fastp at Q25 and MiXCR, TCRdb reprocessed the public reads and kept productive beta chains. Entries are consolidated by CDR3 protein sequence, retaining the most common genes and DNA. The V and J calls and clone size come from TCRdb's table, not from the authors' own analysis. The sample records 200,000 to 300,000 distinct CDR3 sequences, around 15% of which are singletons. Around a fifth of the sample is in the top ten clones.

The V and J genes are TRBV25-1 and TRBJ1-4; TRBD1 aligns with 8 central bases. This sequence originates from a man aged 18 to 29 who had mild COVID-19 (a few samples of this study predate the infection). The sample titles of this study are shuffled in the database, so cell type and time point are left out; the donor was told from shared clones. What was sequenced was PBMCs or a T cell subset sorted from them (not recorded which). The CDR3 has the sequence CASSGQGQVLFF. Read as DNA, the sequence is TGTGCCAGCAGTGGACAGGGGCAGGTCTTGTTTTTT. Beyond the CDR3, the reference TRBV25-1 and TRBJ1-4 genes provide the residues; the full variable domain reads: EADIYQTPRYLVIGTGKKITLECSQTMGHDKMYWYQQDPGMELHLIHYSYGVNSTEKGDLSSESTVSRIRTEHFPLTLESARPSHTSQYLCASSGQGQVLFFGSGTQLSVL.